One sample yielded the 4 T cell receptor beta chains listed below, sequenced in a study of shared clonotypes between healthy human individuals. The method was immunoSEQ multiplex PCR; TCRdb's version includes in-frame clones alone and lacks a portion of them. The table lists over a million clones, 70% to 80% of them singletons. Sequenced material: memory CD4+ T cells sorted from blood. The subset: CD45RA-negative fraction. Receptors originate from a man younger than 35 in good health.

V is TRBV19 and J is TRBJ1-5, with D possibly matching TRBD1 (6 bases). The CDR3 has 16 amino acids. V shed 8 bases and J shed 0 bases, with 17 bases lying between them. Germline CDR1 and CDR2: LNHDA and SQIVND (reference sequence). The CDR3 coding sequence is TGTGCCAGTGGCCGGGACACCGATTATAGCAATCAGCCCCAGCATTTT. Amino acids: CASGRDTDYSNQPQHF.

The chain joins TRBV10-3 to TRBJ2-4; perhaps D is TRBD1 or TRBD2 (6 bases each). The V end lost 4 bases, the J end lost 1 base, and 14 bases lay between the germline ends. Per the germline V gene, CDR1 is ENHRY and CDR2 is SYGVKD. The CDR3 has 16 amino acids. The CDR3, as DNA: TGTGCCATCAGTGCCTCCGTAGGGGGGGCCAAAAACATTCAGTACTTC. Protein sequence: CAISASVGGAKNIQYF.

This clone was seen only a few times. The chain carries TRBV7-2 and TRBJ2-5; 7 nucleotides agree with TRBD2. The germline V gene has CDR1 SGHTA and CDR2 FQGNSA. The junction had 8 bases not matched to a gene; V was cut back by 3 bases and J by 4 bases. CDR3 length: 15 residues. The CDR3 nucleotides are TGTGCCAGCAGCTTCAGACTAGCCCTTATAGAGACCCAGTACTTC. It specifies CASSFRLALIETQYF.

This sequence joins TRBV4-1 and TRBJ1-5; D is unresolved. Germline loops: CDR1 MGHRA, CDR2 YSYEKL. The CDR3 is made up of 15 amino acids. The V end was cut by 6 bases, the J end by 8 bases, with 20 bases between. CDR3: CASSPSPREYEPQHF. DNA for the CDR3: TGCGCCAGCAGTCCAAGCCCAAGAGAGTACGAGCCCCAGCATTTT.